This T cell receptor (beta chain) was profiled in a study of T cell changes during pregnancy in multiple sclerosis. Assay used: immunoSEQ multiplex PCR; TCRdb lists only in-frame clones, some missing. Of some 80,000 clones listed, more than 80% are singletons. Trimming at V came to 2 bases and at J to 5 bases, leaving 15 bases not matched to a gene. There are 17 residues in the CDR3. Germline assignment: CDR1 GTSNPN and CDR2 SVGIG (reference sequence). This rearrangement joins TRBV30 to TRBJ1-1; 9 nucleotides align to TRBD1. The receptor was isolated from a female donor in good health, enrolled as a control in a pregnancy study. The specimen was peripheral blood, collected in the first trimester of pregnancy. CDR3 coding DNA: TGTGCCTGGAGTTCTCCCGGGACAGGGTCATTCGGGACTGAAGCTTTCTTT. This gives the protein CAWSSPGTGSFGTEAFF. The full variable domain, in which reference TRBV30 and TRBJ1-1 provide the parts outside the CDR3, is SQTIHQWPATLVQPVGSPLSLECTVEGTSNPNLYWYRQAAGRGLQLLFYSVGIGQISSEVPQNLSASRPQDRQFILSSKKLLLSDSGFYLCAWSSPGTGSFGTEAFFGQGTRLTVV.